Listed below are T cell receptor beta chains from one sample, sequenced in a study of blood T cell repertoires in COVID-19. TCRdb's copy holds only in-frame clones and misses some; the assay was immunoSEQ multiplex PCR. The profile shows roughly 99,000 clones, 84% of them singletons. Material: peripheral blood. The receptors here all came from a human donor in a cohort sampled during active COVID-19. CDR3s include the opening cysteine and the closing phenylalanine or tryptophan. A D gene is named only where the DNA matches it firmly. The size entry is marked missing in some rows and otherwise reads once, few, many or a size class.

clone size	V gene	D gene	J gene	CDR3 protein	CDR3 DNA
few	TRBV10-1	TRBD1	TRBJ1-1	CASRLQGNRTEAFF	TGCGCCAGCAGGCTACAGGGGAATAGAACTGAAGCTTTCTTT
.	TRBV18	TRBD2	TRBJ2-5	CASSRTSVETQYF	TGTGCCAGCTCAAGGACTAGCGTCGAGACCCAGTACTTC
.	TRBV18	.	TRBJ2-1	CASSLDQVAGAYNEQFF	TGTGCCAGCTCACTGGACCAGGTCGCGGGTGCCTACAATGAGCAGTTCTTC
.	TRBV6-6	.	TRBJ1-5	CASRTTGTGQPQHF	TGTGCCAGCAGAACCACAGGTACAGGTCAGCCCCAGCATTTT
few	TRBV2	.	TRBJ1-5	CASTHEGQPQHF	TGTGCCAGCACCCACGAGGGTCAGCCCCAGCATTTT
.	TRBV7-9	TRBD2	TRBJ2-5	CASSQTGTKEETQYF	TGTGCCAGCAGTCAAACCGGGACTAAAGAAGAGACCCAGTACTTC
.	TRBV7-9	.	TRBJ1-5	CASSLGDSNQPQHF	TGTGCCAGCAGCTTAGGAGATAGCAATCAGCCCCAGCATTTT
.	TRBV9	TRBD1	TRBJ2-1	CASSATGGVWDEQFF	TGTGCCAGCAGCGCGACAGGGGGCGTATGGGATGAGCAGTTCTTC
.	TRBV11-1	.	TRBJ2-2	CASSFDRDFTGELFF	TGTGCCAGCAGTTTCGACAGAGACTTCACCGGGGAGCTGTTTTTT
.	TRBV30	TRBD2	TRBJ2-3	CAWSGLAGGVGTDTQYF	TGTGCCTGGAGCGGGCTAGCGGGAGGGGTGGGCACAGATACGCAGTATTTT
.	TRBV6-6	TRBD1	TRBJ2-5	CASSPQTGQGAWETQYF	TGTGCCAGCAGTCCCCAGACTGGACAGGGGGCTTGGGAGACCCAGTACTTC
.	TRBV28	TRBD2	TRBJ2-1	CASSPGLFPENEQFF	TGTGCCAGCAGTCCGGGACTATTCCCGGAAAATGAGCAGTTCTTC
few	TRBV19	.	TRBJ2-3	CASRTRGNTDTQYF	TGTGCCAGTAGAACCCGGGGAAATACAGATACGCAGTATTTT
once	TRBV7-8	.	TRBJ1-2	CASSLGLYTDYGYTF	TGTGCCAGCAGCTTAGGGTTATACACAGACTATGGCTACACCTTC
.	TRBV5-6	TRBD1	TRBJ1-5	CASSQTGASNQPQHF	TGTGCCAGCAGCCAGACAGGGGCCAGCAATCAGCCCCAGCATTTT
.	TRBV27	.	TRBJ2-7	CASSSRTVPPYEQYF	TGTGCCAGCAGCTCCCGGACAGTTCCACCCTACGAGCAGTACTTC
.	TRBV19	.	TRBJ2-3	CASSMGQTAQSTDTQYF	TGTGCCAGTAGTATGGGTCAGACAGCGCAGAGCACAGATACGCAGTATTTT
.	TRBV4-3	.	TRBJ1-6	CASSQNQNSPLHF	TGCGCCAGCAGCCAAAATCAAAATTCACCCCTCCACTTT
.	TRBV30	TRBD1	TRBJ2-1	CAWNFPQTGGIYNEQFF	TGTGCCTGGAACTTTCCACAGACAGGGGGCATCTACAATGAGCAGTTCTTC
.	TRBV7-3	.	TRBJ2-7	CASSLESWSKGNEQYF	TGTGCCAGCAGCTTAGAGAGTTGGAGTAAGGGGAACGAGCAGTACTTC
.	TRBV7-6	TRBD2	TRBJ2-1	CASSLSELASGDEQFF	TGTGCCAGCAGCTTGAGTGAACTAGCGAGTGGAGATGAGCAGTTCTTC
.	TRBV14	TRBD2	TRBJ2-1	CASSRELAGVIYNEQFF	TGTGCCAGCAGCCGGGAACTAGCGGGGGTGATCTACAATGAGCAGTTCTTC
.	TRBV28	TRBD1	TRBJ2-1	CASIPSQGGHSYNEQFF	TGTGCCAGCATCCCATCACAGGGGGGCCACTCCTACAATGAGCAGTTCTTC
.	TRBV5-8	TRBD1	TRBJ1-2	CASSWPGTGSYGYTF	TGTGCCAGCAGCTGGCCCGGGACAGGGAGCTATGGCTACACCTTC
.	TRBV2	.	TRBJ2-2	CASSDSGPNTGELFF	TGTGCCAGCAGTGACAGCGGACCGAACACCGGGGAGCTGTTTTTT
.	TRBV6-5	TRBD1	TRBJ1-2	CASSPGQGFYGYTF	TGTGCCAGCAGCCCAGGACAGGGCTTCTATGGCTACACCTTC
.	TRBV19	TRBD2	TRBJ2-2	CASSIGTSGANTGELFF	TGTGCCAGTAGTATAGGGACTAGCGGAGCGAACACCGGGGAGCTGTTTTTT
.	TRBV30	TRBD1	TRBJ2-7	CAWGPGQGDYEQYF	TGTGCCTGGGGGCCGGGACAGGGGGACTACGAGCAGTACTTC
.	TRBV12-1	.	TRBJ1-2	CASSFAGVGGYTF	TGTGCCAGCAGCTTTGCCGGGGTTGGTGGCTACACCTTC
.	TRBV6-5	.	TRBJ1-1	CASSQLGAAFF	TGTGCCAGCAGCCAACTAGGCGCCGCTTTCTTT
few	TRBV30	.	TRBJ2-5	CAWSSTRSDQYF	TGTGCCTGGAGTTCGACTAGGTCAGACCAGTACTTC
.	TRBV5-4	TRBD1	TRBJ2-2	CASSTTGVVSGELFF	TGTGCCAGCAGTACGACAGGGGTGGTCTCCGGGGAGCTGTTTTTT
once	TRBV27	.	TRBJ2-7	CTSASGNIPGEQYF	TGTACCAGCGCCTCCGGGAACATTCCGGGGGAGCAGTACTTC
.	TRBV5-1	.	TRBJ2-1	CASSFLSLDEQFF	TGCGCCAGCAGCTTCCTTAGCCTCGATGAGCAGTTCTTC
.	TRBV10-3	.	TRBJ2-2	CAISGMQKNTGELFF	TGTGCCATCAGTGGAATGCAGAAAAACACCGGGGAGCTGTTTTTT
.	TRBV16	TRBD1	TRBJ1-1	CASSALTGAEAFF	TGTGCCAGCAGCGCATTGACAGGGGCTGAAGCTTTCTTT
.	TRBV7-9	.	TRBJ1-1	CASSPRGGRVTEAFF	TGTGCCAGCAGCCCACGCGGGGGTCGAGTCACTGAAGCTTTCTTT
.	TRBV28	TRBD1	TRBJ1-5	CASRETGGSNQPQHF	TGTGCCAGCAGAGAGACAGGGGGAAGCAATCAGCCCCAGCATTTT
.	TRBV3-1/TRBV3-2	TRBD1	TRBJ1-6	CASSQRDRKSPLHF	TGTGCCAGCAGCCAACGGGACAGGAAATCACCCCTCCACTTT
.	TRBV11-2	TRBD2	TRBJ2-7	CASSLSPWEGGGEQYF	TGTGCCAGCAGCTTATCTCCGTGGGAGGGCGGGGGCGAGCAGTACTTC
.	TRBV7-9	.	TRBJ1-5	CASSSSNWPQHF	TGTGCCAGCAGCTCTAGTAATTGGCCCCAGCATTTT
.	TRBV24-1	TRBD1	TRBJ1-6	CATSDLDRGRSPLHF	TGTGCCACCAGTGACTTGGACAGGGGAAGATCACCCCTCCACTTT
.	TRBV4-3	TRBD2	TRBJ2-7	CASSQDIAAGDFEQYF	TGCGCCAGCAGCCAAGATATCGCAGCGGGAGATTTCGAGCAGTACTTC
.	TRBV6-2/TRBV6-3	TRBD1	TRBJ1-5	CASSRQGTQPQHF	TGTGCCAGCAGTCGACAGGGGACTCAGCCCCAGCATTTT
.	TRBV2	TRBD1	TRBJ1-1	CASSVDRGDTEAFF	TGTGCCAGCAGTGTTGACAGGGGGGACACTGAAGCTTTCTTT
.	TRBV12-5	.	TRBJ1-1	CASGPWGGLDTEAFF	TGTGCTAGTGGCCCCTGGGGGGGGCTTGACACTGAAGCTTTCTTT
once	TRBV6-6	TRBD1	TRBJ1-5	CASREQGTAHQPQHF	TGTGCCAGCAGGGAACAAGGGACAGCGCATCAGCCCCAGCATTTT
.	TRBV5-4	TRBD2	TRBJ2-3	CASSMTLAGNADTQYF	TGTGCCAGCAGCATGACCCTAGCGGGAAATGCAGATACGCAGTATTTT
.	TRBV19	TRBD1	TRBJ1-1	CASSTLPSLETQGAFGAFF	TGTGCCAGTAGTACCCTTCCATCACTCGAAACACAGGGGGCCTTTGGAGCTTTCTTT
.	TRBV7-8	.	TRBJ1-3	CASSLQGSSGNTIYF	TGTGCCAGCAGCTTACAGGGGAGCTCTGGAAACACCATATATTTT
.	TRBV30	TRBD2	TRBJ2-7	CAWSVSGGRSYEQYF	TGTGCCTGGAGTGTATCGGGAGGCCGTTCCTACGAGCAGTACTTC
.	TRBV5-1	.	TRBJ2-3	CASSPVGLGTDTQYF	TGCGCCAGCAGCCCCGTAGGACTGGGCACAGATACGCAGTATTTT
.	TRBV7-2	TRBD2	TRBJ2-7	CASSLEGTGTSGYEQYF	TGTGCCAGCAGCTTAGAAGGTACCGGGACTAGCGGATACGAGCAGTACTTC